The clone carrying this T cell receptor (beta chain) occurred a few times. Germline V gene data show CDR1 as SGHVS and CDR2 as FQNEAQ. V was clipped by 1 base and J by 6 bases, with 12 bases between them. The CDR3 covers 14 residues. The data stem from a study of T cell repertoires in cytomegalovirus infection. One entry per CDR3 protein, called by TCRdb with MiXCR from the reads. The sample holds about 160,000 distinct CDR3 sequences, under 20% seen once. The source material was CD8+ T cells from PBMCs. The rearrangement joins TRBV7-8 to TRBJ1-1; weak D call: TRBD1 (6 bases). The TCR sequence derives from a human donor in good health (CMV status not recorded). Some clones in this sample may be carry-over from other donors' samples. The CDR3 loop is CASSLEQGFAEAFF. The DNA for the CDR3 is TGTGCCAGCAGCTTAGAACAGGGATTCGCTGAAGCTTTCTTT.